The clone carrying this TCR beta chain was picked up a small number of times. A J-beta primer mix and a sample-barcoded 5' primer were used in a second PCR of about 6 to 12 cycles. TCRdb reanalysed the 5' RACE reads using MiXCR and keeps one entry per CDR3 protein. The table includes about 1.6 million distinct CDR3 sequences, almost 35% detected once. This sample was included in a study of blood T cells in healthy people across ages. The clonotype was recovered from a woman aged 25 to 39 in good health. Material: blood.

As DNA, the CDR3 is TGTGCCAGCAGGCCCCGGAGAGGGGAAAGCTCCTACGAGCAGTACTTC. This sequence encodes CASRPRRGESSYEQYF. The rearrangement links TRBV2 to TRBJ2-7; either TRBD1 or TRBD2 may fit D (5 bases each). Trimming shortened V by 6 bases and J by 0 bases, and 18 bases separated the two germline ends. The CDR3 spans 16 residues. Germline V lookup: CDR1 SNHLY, CDR2 FYNNEI.